This is a list of T cell receptor beta chains from one sample in a study of T cells after yellow fever vaccination. TCRdb fed the 5' RACE reads into MiXCR, producing one record per CDR3 protein. The table lists more than 300,000 distinct CDR3 sequences, roughly 10% of them singletons. Material: CD4+ T cells sorted from PBMCs, obtained 45 days after the yellow fever booster vaccination. The origin of the receptors is a man younger than 35 who received the YFV17D yellow fever vaccine. CDR3s include the opening cysteine and the closing phenylalanine or tryptophan.

CASSPTGDNEQFF | TRBV7-3
CATSEHRGWNEQFF | TRBV24-1
CSVEDGFGSTDTQYF | TRBV29-1
CASSHSGATSNEQFF | TRBV4-1
CASSLYASNTGELFF | TRBV5-5
CASSRLATSYNEQFF | TRBV19
CASSQTTTGELFF | TRBV4-2
CASSRTGVLDEKLFF | TRBV6-5
CSAELYNEQFF | TRBV20-1
CASSESKTGREQFF | TRBV10-2
CASSRDNAGELFF | TRBV11-3
CANQTGPAPKTQYF | TRBV5-1
CASSPLPVREQYF | TRBV18
CASKGDNMGNQPQHF | TRBV2
CSVVGSNRGTEAFF | TRBV29-1
CATSRDPGPYNEQFF | TRBV15
CASSLEQGAVYF | TRBV7-9
CASRGRTYNEQFF | TRBV6-1
CASSSWRGPEQYF | TRBV7-9
CASSKGRDYGYTF | TRBV28
CASSFLPGQHEKLFF | TRBV7-9
CASSLWEGERAEAFF | TRBV7-6
CASSKFGQSYEQYF | TRBV19
CASSPRWTSGASSYNEQFF | TRBV11-2
CASSLTGESGYTF | TRBV7-9
CAISGHGNTIYF | TRBV10-3
CSVDEGPGANVLTF | TRBV29-1
CSAWDLYEKLFF | TRBV20-1
CAISAGDGQETQYF | TRBV10-3
CASSQGTNRPGEQFF | TRBV4-1
CASSSRAPQRYEQYF | TRBV6-2/TRBV6-3
CASSQHTGHRQFF | TRBV3-1
CSAGDRRLSYTF | TRBV29-1
CASRRGLALNEQFF | TRBV4-3
CASSQPGSGPEKLFF | TRBV4-2
CASSPPGNALYEQYF | TRBV18
CASSEAGQPSSPLHF | TRBV25-1
CASSAPGSEKLFF | TRBV6-1
CASSPGRDGAYEQYF | TRBV9
CASSPYAGAGTGELFF | TRBV5-1
CASSLTPGYGYTF | TRBV7-2
CASSRQISYNEQFF | TRBV7-2
CASSSLTLASTDTQYF | TRBV5-6
CASSLEGTSVEQYF | TRBV7-8
CASRDRTGQEKLFF | TRBV2
CASSPQIAGANEQFF | TRBV7-3